This paragraph covers one TCR beta chain sequence. Its specificity is unknown. Expressed TCRB transcripts were sequenced, since all the RNA that had been isolated was reverse transcribed. Method: immunoSEQ multiplex PCR; TCRdb's copy keeps in-frame clones and lacks some. Among 850,000 to 900,000 clones listed, 17% were seen once. The collection from each donor was one heparinised blood draw averaging about 116 mL. This sample stems from a study of beta chain features in type 1 diabetes. Background on the study: In age, gender and cell yields, patients were similar to healthy donors.

Study-level results: Patients and controls would share equally any PCR tilt toward shorter templates. Insertions at VDJ junctions were less frequent in type 1 diabetes patients. These patients also deleted more nucleotides at the same junctions.

From germline, CDR1 is LGHNA and CDR2 YSLEER. This CDR3 has 18 amino acids. V was cut by 5 bases and J by 0 bases, with 17 bases left in between. J is TRBJ2-6 and V is TRBV4-3; perhaps TRBD2 as D (5 bases). The origin of this receptor is a woman aged 18-30 years in good health. The sequencing sample was made of naive CD4+ T cells from blood. This chain's CDR3 is CASSSRTGPLSGANVLTF. CDR3 sequence (DNA): TGCGCCAGCAGCTCCAGGACTGGCCCCCTCTCTGGGGCCAACGTCCTGACTTTC.